These 17 T cell receptor beta chains came from one sample sequenced in a study of blood T cell repertoires in COVID-19. Assay used: immunoSEQ multiplex PCR; TCRdb lists only in-frame clones, some missing. The repertoire holds roughly 220,000 clones, with almost 90% as singletons. Sequences were obtained from PBMCs or T cells enriched from blood (not recorded which). All receptors derive from a woman in her fifties or sixties with acute COVID-19.

The V and J genes are TRBV6-5 and TRBJ1-5; 10 positions match TRBD1. V lost 5 bases, J lost 4 bases, and 2 bases stayed unmatched. Looked up from germline, CDR1 is MNHEY and CDR2 is SVGAGI. The CDR3 covers 14 residues. CDR3 region: CASSTGQGNQPQHF. As DNA, the CDR3 is TGTGCCAGCAGTACGGGACAGGGGAATCAGCCCCAGCATTTT.

The chain has TRBV29-1 and TRBJ2-3; 11 bases match TRBD1. The germline V gene encodes CDR1 SQVTM and CDR2 ANQGSEA. V shed 0 bases and J 5 bases; nucleotides not matched to a gene: 4. The CDR3 consists of 15 residues. DNA for the CDR3: TGCAGCGTTGAAGATCAGGGGACAGGGGGAGATACGCAGTATTTT. It translates to CSVEDQGTGGDTQYF.

The CDR3 protein is CASRLTETQYF. The CDR3 DNA sequence: TGTGCCAGCAGACTGACTGAGACGCAGTATTTT. The chain is built from TRBV28 and TRBJ2-3; D not certain. Per the germline V gene, CDR1 is MDHEN and CDR2 is SYDVKM. The V and J ends lost 6 bases and 9 bases respectively, with 10 bases between them. CDR3 length: 11 amino acids. The entire variable domain, with the rest obtained from reference TRBV28 and TRBJ2-3, is as follows: DVKVTQSSRYLVKRTGEKVFLECVQDMDHENMFWYRQDPGLGLRLIYFSYDVKMKEKGDIPEGYSVSREKKERFSLILESASTNQTSMYLCASRLTETQYFGPGTRLTVL.

CDR3 nucleotide sequence: TGTGCCAGCAGCGGCGGGAGGATCACCACTCGAACCACAGATACGCAGTATTTT. This codes for CASSGGRITTRTTDTQYF. V is TRBV9 and J is TRBJ2-3; 8 bases agree with TRBD2. Trimming at V came to 3 bases and at J to 2 bases, leaving 14 bases not matched to a gene. The V gene's germline CDR1 is SGDLS and CDR2 YYNGEE. The CDR3 is made up of 18 amino acids.

CDR3 sequence: CASSQTRTGSYGYTF. In nucleotides, the CDR3 is TGTGCCAGCAGTCAGACGCGGACAGGAAGCTATGGCTACACCTTC. V and J are TRBV27 and TRBJ1-2; 7 positions agree with TRBD1. The V gene end was trimmed by 5 bases and the J gene end by 4 bases; junction bases not matched to a gene: 10. CDR1 is MNHEY and CDR2 is SMNVEV in the germline V gene (reference sequence). The CDR3 length is 15 residues.

This sequence joins TRBV7-9 and TRBJ1-2; 7 bases map to TRBD1. The CDR3 is made up of 14 amino acids. The V segment lost 6 bases and the J segment 5 bases; nucleotides outside the gene matches: 9. The germline V gene encodes CDR1 SEHNR and CDR2 FQNEAQ (reference sequence). The DNA for the CDR3 is TGTGCCAGCAGTGTCGGACAGGCTGTTTATGGCTACACCTTC. Encoded protein: CASSVGQAVYGYTF.

This clone was observed once. The chain's CDR3 is CASSRGLGNTIYF. CDR3 DNA sequence: TGTGCCAGCAGCAGGGGGCTAGGAAACACCATATATTTT. This chain joins TRBV9 and TRBJ1-3, with 7 bases fitting TRBD1. The trim removed 4 bases at V and 4 bases at J, leaving 2 bases unmatched. The CDR3 runs 13 residues. The germline CDR1 and CDR2 sequences are SGDLS and YYNGEE.

J is TRBJ1-5 and V is TRBV7-8; D is possibly TRBD1 (5 bases). Germline loops: CDR1 SGHVS, CDR2 FQNEAQ. V was trimmed by 0 bases and J by 4 bases, leaving 7 bases between them. The CDR3 totals 14 residues. CDR3 coding DNA: TGTGCCAGCAGCTTAGCAGGGGTGAATCAGCCCCAGCATTTT. It translates to CASSLAGVNQPQHF.

Regarding this clone: A much larger clonotype is one base distant, so this may be a read error. CDR3 in amino acids: CASSLQGAYEQYF. The DNA of the CDR3 is TGTGCCAGCAGCTTACAGGGGGCCTACGAGCAGTACTTC. The chain links TRBV7-9 to TRBJ2-7; 7 bases line up with TRBD1. Trimming at V came to 2 bases and at J to 2 bases, leaving 0 bases not matched to a gene. Germline CDR1 is SEHNR and CDR2 is FQNEAQ (reference sequence). CDR3 size: 13 residues.

The sample holds one count of this clone. The rearrangement joins TRBV29-1 to TRBJ2-7, with 7 positions matching TRBD2. The germline CDR1 and CDR2 sequences are SQVTM and ANQGSEA. The CDR3 length is 12 residues. V lost 4 bases and J lost 3; bases outside the gene matches: 3. The chain's CDR3 is CSVAWGGYEQYF. CDR3 coding DNA: TGCAGCGTTGCGTGGGGGGGCTACGAGCAGTACTTC.

V gene TRBV19 combines with J gene TRBJ2-7; maybe TRBD2 (6 bases). The CDR3 is made up of 15 amino acids. Trimming pared 5 bases from V and 2 bases from J, leaving 16 bases between. Germline CDR1 is LNHDA and CDR2 is SQIVND (reference sequence). This CDR3 reads CASSRREGWAYEQYF. The CDR3 coding sequence is TGTGCCAGTAGTCGGAGGGAAGGTTGGGCCTACGAGCAGTACTTC.

The chain employs TRBV6-2 or TRBV6-3 and TRBJ2-2, with 8 nucleotides matching TRBD1. Germline lookup yields CDR1 MNHEY and CDR2 SVGEGT. This CDR3 has 15 residues. The junction had 11 bases not matched to a gene; V was cut back by 6 bases and J by 8 bases. CDR3 nucleotide sequence: TGTGCCAGCAGCCTTCAGGGGGCGTTTAGAGGGGAGCTGTTTTTT. Protein: CASSLQGAFRGELFF.

V is TRBV30 and J is TRBJ1-3, with D maybe TRBD1 (6 bases). Germline assignment: CDR1 GTSNPN and CDR2 SVGIG (reference sequence). The CDR3 covers 16 residues. The V end was cut by 2 bases, the J end by 0 bases, with 14 bases between. The chain's CDR3 is CAWSTDSSSSGNTIYF. DNA for the CDR3: TGTGCCTGGAGTACGGACAGTTCGAGCTCTGGAAACACCATATATTTT.

The chain uses TRBV3-1 (or the pseudogene TRBV3-2) and TRBJ1-6; D unresolved. V lost 1 base, J lost 14 bases, and 6 bases lay in between. CDR3 length: 11 residues. CDR1 and CDR2 (germline): LGHDT, YNNKEL (reference sequence). The CDR3 sequence is CASSQGEALHF. The CDR3 DNA sequence: TGTGCCAGCAGCCAAGGGGAGGCCCTCCACTTT.

This clone was observed a single time. V and J are TRBV29-1 and TRBJ2-3; TRBD1 matches at 7 bases. This CDR3 region has 15 residues. V lost 7 bases, J lost 1 base, and 11 bases stayed unmatched. The germline V gene encodes CDR1 SQVTM and CDR2 ANQGSEA. CDR3 in amino acids: CSAPPTGARTDTQYF. For the CDR3, the DNA is TGCAGCGCTCCCCCCACAGGGGCACGCACAGATACGCAGTATTTT.

This clone was detected only once. The chain uses TRBV5-6 and TRBJ1-1, with 8 bases fitting TRBD1. Per germline, CDR1 SGHDT and CDR2 YYEEEE. This CDR3 spans 16 amino acids. V lost 4 bases to trimming and J lost 4 bases; unmatched junction nucleotides: 12. The CDR3 DNA reads TGTGCCAGCAGCACCCACAGGGGGATCATGGGCACTGAAGCTTTCTTT. This translates into CASSTHRGIMGTEAFF.

The CDR3 DNA reads TGTGCCAGCAGCTTGGACAGGGTGGGAAACACCATATATTTT. Translated: CASSLDRVGNTIYF. The chain links TRBV6-5 to TRBJ1-3, with TRBD1 matching over 8 bases. Trimming removed 6 bases from V and 4 bases from J; junction bases left unmatched: 5. Germline-derived CDR1 and CDR2 are MNHEY and SVGAGI. The CDR3 consists of 14 residues.